This paragraph covers one TCR beta chain sequence. Its antigen is not identified. The data were obtained in a study of graft-versus-host responses after intestinal transplantation. At the level of the study: Isolated intestinal, liver-intestinal, or multivisceral transplants had been given to the recipients. Recipients uniformly received anti-thymocyte globulin induction, followed by tacrolimus and steroids for approximately 3 years.

Study-level points and caveats: The marrow of recipients harbored GvH clones, and ileum or blood showed some of them first. Clonal ratios of graft-versus-host to host-versus-graft in allografts were high for patients exhibiting graft-donor T cell macrochimerism.

Some clones are missing from TCRdb's copy, which holds only in-frame ones; the method was immunoSEQ multiplex PCR. The sample includes roughly 90,000 clones, 91% of them seen just once. The CDR3 sequence is 12 residues long. Germline V lookup: CDR1 MNHNS, CDR2 SASEGT. Trimming left V 8 bases short and J 3 bases short, with 11 bases between. The chain recombines TRBV6-1 with TRBJ2-7; D possibly corresponds to TRBD2 (5 bases). The sample was unstimulated CD4+ T cells sorted from spleen or lymph node cells, taken before transplant. This sequence originates from a human donor who was the organ donor for an intestinal transplant. CDR3 sequence reads: CASWSSVYEQYF. CDR3 nucleotides: TGTGCCAGCTGGAGTAGCGTCTACGAGCAGTACTTC.